This TCR beta chain was retrieved from a study of read filtering for tumor transcriptome and immune sequencing. Study overall: DNase treatment preceded whole-transcriptome library preparation. Whole-study results and caveats: Approximately 80% of IR-seq clonotypes had one read, totaling about 4% of reads; RNA-seq: around 70% and 40%. The CD138-negative fraction was mixed bone marrow immune cells, not pure T cells.

This library used roughly 400 ng RNA and molecular barcoded adaptors spanning alpha/delta and beta/gamma chains. Each CDR3 protein is one row after TCRdb ran MiXCR on the reads. The sample shows tens of thousands of distinct CDR3 sequences, around 21% of them seen only once. Per the germline V gene, CDR1 is SGHVS and CDR2 is FQNEAQ. This CDR3 has 16 amino acids. V was shortened by 1 base and J by 2 bases, with 15 bases between the two germline ends. A note on this clonotype: As yet, its antigen is unknown.

Every patient had bone marrow sampled while the disease was active. The sample was a population of CD138-negative cells sorted from bone marrow. The chain recombines TRBV7-8 with TRBJ2-7; a possible D gene is TRBD2 (7 bases). This clonotype was obtained from a donor at least 40 years old with multiple myeloma. The CDR3 nucleotides are TGTGCCAGCAGCTTAGTCTATGGGGGGGACACCTACGAGCAGTACTTC. It translates to CASSLVYGGDTYEQYF.